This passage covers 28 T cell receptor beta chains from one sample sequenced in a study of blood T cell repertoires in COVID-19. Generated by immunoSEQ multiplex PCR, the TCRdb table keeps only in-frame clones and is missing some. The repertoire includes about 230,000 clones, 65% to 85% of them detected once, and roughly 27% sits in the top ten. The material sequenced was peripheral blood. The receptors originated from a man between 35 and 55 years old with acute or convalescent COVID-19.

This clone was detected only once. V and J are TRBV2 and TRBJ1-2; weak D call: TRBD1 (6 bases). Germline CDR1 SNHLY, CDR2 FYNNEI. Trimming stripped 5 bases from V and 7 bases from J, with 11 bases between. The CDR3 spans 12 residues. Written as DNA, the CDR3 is TGTGCCAGCAGTTCGACAGGAACTGGCTACACCTTC. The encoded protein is CASSSTGTGYTF. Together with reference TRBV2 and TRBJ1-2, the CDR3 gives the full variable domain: EPEVTQTPSHQVTQMGQEVILRCVPISNHLYFYWYRQILGQKVEFLVSFYNNEISEKSEIFDDQFSVERPDGSNFTLKIRSTKLEDSAMYFCASSSTGTGYTFGSGTRLTVV.

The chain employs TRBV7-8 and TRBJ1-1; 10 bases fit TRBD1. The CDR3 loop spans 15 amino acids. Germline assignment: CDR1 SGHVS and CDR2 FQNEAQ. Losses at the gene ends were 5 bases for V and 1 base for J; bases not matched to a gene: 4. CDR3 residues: CASSPRTGGNTEAFF. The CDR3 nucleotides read TGTGCCAGCAGCCCGAGGACAGGGGGGAACACTGAAGCTTTCTTT. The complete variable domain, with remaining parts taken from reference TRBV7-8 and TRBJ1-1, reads GAGVSQSPRYKVAKRGQDVALRCDPISGHVSLFWYQQALGQGPEFLTYFQNEAQLDKSGLPSDRFFAERPEGSVSTLKIQRTQQEDSAVYLCASSPRTGGNTEAFFGQGTRLTVV.

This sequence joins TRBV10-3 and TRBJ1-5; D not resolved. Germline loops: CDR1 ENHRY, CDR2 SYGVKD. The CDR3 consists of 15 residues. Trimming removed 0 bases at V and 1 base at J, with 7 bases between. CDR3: CAISESEQSNQPQHF. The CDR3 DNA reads TGTGCCATCAGTGAGTCAGAACAAAGCAATCAGCCCCAGCATTTT.

Here the CDR3 reads CASSIRSGIIKTQYF. CDR3 nucleotide sequence: TGTGCCAGTAGTATAAGAAGCGGGATTATCAAGACCCAGTACTTC. The chain employs TRBV19 and TRBJ2-5; 7 bases align to TRBD2. The trim removed 2 bases at V and 6 bases at J, leaving 9 bases unmatched. There are 15 residues in the CDR3. CDR1 LNHDA and CDR2 SQIVND come from the germline V gene (reference sequence).

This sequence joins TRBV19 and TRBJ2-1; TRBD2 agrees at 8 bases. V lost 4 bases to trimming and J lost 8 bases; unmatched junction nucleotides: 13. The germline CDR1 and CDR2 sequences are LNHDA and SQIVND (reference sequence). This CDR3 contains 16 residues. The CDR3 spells CASSNLRDSGNDEQFF. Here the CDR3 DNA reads TGTGCCAGTAGTAACCTGCGGGATAGCGGGAATGATGAGCAGTTCTTC.

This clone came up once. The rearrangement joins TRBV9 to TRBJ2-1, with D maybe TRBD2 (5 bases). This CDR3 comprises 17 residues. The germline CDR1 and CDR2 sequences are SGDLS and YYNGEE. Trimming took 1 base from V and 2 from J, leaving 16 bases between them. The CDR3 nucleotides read TGTGCCAGCAGCGTACACTCGAGGAGCGGACCCTACAATGAGCAGTTCTTC. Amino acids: CASSVHSRSGPYNEQFF.

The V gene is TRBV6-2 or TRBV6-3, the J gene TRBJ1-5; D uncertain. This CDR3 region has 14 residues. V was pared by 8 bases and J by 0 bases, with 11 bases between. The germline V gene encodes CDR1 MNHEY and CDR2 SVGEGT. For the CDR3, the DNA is TGTGCCAGCCGCCGGCAGGCTAGCAATCAGCCCCAGCATTTT. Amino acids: CASRRQASNQPQHF.

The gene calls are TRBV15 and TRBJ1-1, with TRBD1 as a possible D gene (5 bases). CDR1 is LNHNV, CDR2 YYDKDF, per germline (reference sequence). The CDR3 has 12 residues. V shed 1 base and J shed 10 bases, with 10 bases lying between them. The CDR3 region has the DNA TGTGCCACCAGCAGAGTTCAGGGAGGAGCTTTCTTT. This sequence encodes CATSRVQGGAFF.

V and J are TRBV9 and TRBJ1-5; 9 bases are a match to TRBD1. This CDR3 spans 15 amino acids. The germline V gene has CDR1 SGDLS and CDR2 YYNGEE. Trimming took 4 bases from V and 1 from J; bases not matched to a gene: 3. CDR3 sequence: CASSFGTGSNQPQHF. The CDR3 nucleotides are TGTGCCAGCAGCTTCGGGACAGGGAGCAATCAGCCCCAGCATTTT.

CDR3 sequence: CASNGFNTGELFF. The CDR3 bases are TGTGCCAGCAACGGGTTTAACACCGGGGAGCTGTTTTTT. This chain links TRBV27 with TRBJ2-2, with D hard to call. V was trimmed by 7 bases and J by 2 bases, leaving 8 bases between them. CDR1 and CDR2 (germline): MNHEY, SMNVEV (reference sequence). This CDR3 is built from 13 residues.

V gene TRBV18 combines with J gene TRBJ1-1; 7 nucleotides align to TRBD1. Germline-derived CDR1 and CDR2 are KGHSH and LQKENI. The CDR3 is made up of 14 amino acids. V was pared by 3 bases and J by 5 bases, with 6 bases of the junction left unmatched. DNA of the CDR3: TGTGCCAGCTCACCTATCGGGACAGTTACTGAAGCTTTCTTT. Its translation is CASSPIGTVTEAFF.

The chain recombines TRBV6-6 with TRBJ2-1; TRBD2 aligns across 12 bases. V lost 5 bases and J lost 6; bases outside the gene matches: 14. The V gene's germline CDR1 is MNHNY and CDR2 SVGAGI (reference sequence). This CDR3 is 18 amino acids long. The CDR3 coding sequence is TGTGCCAGCAGTCAAACCCTAGCGGGAGGGCCGCTGACCAATGAGCAGTTCTTC. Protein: CASSQTLAGGPLTNEQFF.

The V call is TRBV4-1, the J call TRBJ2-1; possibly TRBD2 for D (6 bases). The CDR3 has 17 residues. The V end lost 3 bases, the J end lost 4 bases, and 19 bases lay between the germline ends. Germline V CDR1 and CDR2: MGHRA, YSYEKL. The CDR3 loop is CASSQPWGSGLYNEQFF. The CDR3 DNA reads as TGCGCCAGCAGCCAGCCGTGGGGGTCGGGACTTTACAATGAGCAGTTCTTC.

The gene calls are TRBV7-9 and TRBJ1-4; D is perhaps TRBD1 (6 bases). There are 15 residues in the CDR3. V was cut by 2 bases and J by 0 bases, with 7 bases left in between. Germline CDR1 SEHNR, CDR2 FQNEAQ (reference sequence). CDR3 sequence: CASSLYRATNEKLFF. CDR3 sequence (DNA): TGTGCCAGCAGCTTATACAGGGCAACTAATGAAAAACTGTTTTTT. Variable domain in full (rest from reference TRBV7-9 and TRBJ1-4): DTGVSQNPRHKITKRGQNVTFRCDPISEHNRLYWYRQTLGQGPEFLTYFQNEAQLEKSRLLSDRFSAERPKGSFSTLEIQRTEQGDSAMYLCASSLYRATNEKLFFGSGTQLSVL.

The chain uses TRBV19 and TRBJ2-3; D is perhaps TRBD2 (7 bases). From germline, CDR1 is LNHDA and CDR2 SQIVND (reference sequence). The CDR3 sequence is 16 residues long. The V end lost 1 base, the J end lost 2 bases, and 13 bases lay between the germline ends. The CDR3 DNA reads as TGTGCCAGTAGTATAGGCGGGGGCTCCTACACAGATACGCAGTATTTT. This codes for CASSIGGGSYTDTQYF.

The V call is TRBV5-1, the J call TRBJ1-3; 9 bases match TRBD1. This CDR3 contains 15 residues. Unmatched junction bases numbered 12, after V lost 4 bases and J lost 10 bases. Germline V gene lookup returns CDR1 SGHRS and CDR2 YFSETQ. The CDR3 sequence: CASSEAGTGSVTIYF. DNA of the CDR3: TGCGCCAGCAGCGAGGCCGGGACAGGGAGTGTAACCATATATTTT.

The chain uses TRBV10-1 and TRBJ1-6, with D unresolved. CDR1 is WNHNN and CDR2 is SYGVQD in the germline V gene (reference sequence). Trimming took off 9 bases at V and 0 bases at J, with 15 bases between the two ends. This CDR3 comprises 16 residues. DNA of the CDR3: TGCGCCAGAGGACTGGATCCAAGCTCCTATAATTCACCCCTCCACTTT. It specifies CARGLDPSSYNSPLHF.

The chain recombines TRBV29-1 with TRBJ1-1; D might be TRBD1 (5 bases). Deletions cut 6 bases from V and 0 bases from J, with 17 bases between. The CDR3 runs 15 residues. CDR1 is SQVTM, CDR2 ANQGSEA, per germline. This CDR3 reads CSVKGSGDLNTEAFF. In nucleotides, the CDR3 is TGCAGCGTGAAGGGGAGTGGGGACTTGAACACTGAAGCTTTCTTT.

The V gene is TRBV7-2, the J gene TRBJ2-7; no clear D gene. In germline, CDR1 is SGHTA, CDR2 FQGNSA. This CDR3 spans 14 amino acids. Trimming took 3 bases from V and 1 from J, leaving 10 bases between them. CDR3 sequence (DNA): TGTGCCAGCAGCTTCTTTACAGAATCCTACGAGCAGTACTTC. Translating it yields CASSFFTESYEQYF.

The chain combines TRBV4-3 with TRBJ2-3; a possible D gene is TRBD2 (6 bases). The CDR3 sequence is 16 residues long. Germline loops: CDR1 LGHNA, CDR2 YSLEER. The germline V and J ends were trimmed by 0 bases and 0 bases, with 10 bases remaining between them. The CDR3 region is CASSQEAEGSTDTQYF. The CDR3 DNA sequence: TGCGCCAGCAGCCAAGAAGCGGAGGGGAGCACAGATACGCAGTATTTT.

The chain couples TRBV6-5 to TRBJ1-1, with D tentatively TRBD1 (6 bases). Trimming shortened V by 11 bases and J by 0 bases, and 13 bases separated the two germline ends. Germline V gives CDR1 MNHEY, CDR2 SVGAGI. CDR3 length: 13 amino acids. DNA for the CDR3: TGTGCCGGCCGGGGGGCCATGAACACTGAAGCTTTCTTT. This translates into CAGRGAMNTEAFF.

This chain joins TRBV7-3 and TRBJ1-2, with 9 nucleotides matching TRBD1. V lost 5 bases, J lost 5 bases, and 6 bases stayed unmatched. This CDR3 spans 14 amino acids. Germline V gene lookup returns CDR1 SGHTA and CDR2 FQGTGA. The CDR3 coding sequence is TGTGCCAGCAGCGGTACAGGGGGCCTATATGGCTACACCTTC. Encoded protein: CASSGTGGLYGYTF.

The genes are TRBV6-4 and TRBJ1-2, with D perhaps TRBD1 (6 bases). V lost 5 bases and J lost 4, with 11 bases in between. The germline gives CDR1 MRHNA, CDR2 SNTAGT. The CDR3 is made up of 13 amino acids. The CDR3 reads CASSLQGGYGYTF. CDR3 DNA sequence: TGTGCCAGCAGTTTACAGGGCGGCTATGGCTACACCTTC.

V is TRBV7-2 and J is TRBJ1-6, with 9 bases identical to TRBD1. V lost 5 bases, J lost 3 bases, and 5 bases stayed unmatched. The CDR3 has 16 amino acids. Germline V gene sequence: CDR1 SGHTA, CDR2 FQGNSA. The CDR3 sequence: CASSQDRGDYNSPLHF. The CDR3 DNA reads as TGTGCCAGCAGCCAAGACAGGGGGGACTATAATTCACCCCTCCACTTT.

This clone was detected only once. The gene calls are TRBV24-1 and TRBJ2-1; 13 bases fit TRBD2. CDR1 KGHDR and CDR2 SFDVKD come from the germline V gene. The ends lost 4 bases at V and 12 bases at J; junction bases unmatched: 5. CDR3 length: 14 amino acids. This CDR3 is CATSDGTSGMAQFF. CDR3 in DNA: TGTGCCACCAGTGACGGGACTAGCGGGATGGCGCAGTTCTTC.

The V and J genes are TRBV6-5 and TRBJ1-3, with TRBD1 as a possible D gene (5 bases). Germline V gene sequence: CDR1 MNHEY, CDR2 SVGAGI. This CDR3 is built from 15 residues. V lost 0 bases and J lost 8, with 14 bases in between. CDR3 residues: CASSYSPGKGDTIYF. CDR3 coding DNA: TGTGCCAGCAGTTACTCGCCAGGGAAGGGTGACACCATATATTTT.

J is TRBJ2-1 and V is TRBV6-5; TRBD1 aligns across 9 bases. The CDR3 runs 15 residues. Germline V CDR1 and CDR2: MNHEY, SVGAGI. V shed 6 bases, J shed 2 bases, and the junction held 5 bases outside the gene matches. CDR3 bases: TGTGCCAGCAGGGGCACAGGGGGCCCCTACAATGAGCAGTTCTTC. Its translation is CASRGTGGPYNEQFF.

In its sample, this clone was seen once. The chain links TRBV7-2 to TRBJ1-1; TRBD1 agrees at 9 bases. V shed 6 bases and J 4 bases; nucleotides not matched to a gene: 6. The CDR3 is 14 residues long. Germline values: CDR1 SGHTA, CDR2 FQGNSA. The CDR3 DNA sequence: TGTGCCAGCAGGGGACAGGGTCGATTCACTGAAGCTTTCTTT. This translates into CASRGQGRFTEAFF.